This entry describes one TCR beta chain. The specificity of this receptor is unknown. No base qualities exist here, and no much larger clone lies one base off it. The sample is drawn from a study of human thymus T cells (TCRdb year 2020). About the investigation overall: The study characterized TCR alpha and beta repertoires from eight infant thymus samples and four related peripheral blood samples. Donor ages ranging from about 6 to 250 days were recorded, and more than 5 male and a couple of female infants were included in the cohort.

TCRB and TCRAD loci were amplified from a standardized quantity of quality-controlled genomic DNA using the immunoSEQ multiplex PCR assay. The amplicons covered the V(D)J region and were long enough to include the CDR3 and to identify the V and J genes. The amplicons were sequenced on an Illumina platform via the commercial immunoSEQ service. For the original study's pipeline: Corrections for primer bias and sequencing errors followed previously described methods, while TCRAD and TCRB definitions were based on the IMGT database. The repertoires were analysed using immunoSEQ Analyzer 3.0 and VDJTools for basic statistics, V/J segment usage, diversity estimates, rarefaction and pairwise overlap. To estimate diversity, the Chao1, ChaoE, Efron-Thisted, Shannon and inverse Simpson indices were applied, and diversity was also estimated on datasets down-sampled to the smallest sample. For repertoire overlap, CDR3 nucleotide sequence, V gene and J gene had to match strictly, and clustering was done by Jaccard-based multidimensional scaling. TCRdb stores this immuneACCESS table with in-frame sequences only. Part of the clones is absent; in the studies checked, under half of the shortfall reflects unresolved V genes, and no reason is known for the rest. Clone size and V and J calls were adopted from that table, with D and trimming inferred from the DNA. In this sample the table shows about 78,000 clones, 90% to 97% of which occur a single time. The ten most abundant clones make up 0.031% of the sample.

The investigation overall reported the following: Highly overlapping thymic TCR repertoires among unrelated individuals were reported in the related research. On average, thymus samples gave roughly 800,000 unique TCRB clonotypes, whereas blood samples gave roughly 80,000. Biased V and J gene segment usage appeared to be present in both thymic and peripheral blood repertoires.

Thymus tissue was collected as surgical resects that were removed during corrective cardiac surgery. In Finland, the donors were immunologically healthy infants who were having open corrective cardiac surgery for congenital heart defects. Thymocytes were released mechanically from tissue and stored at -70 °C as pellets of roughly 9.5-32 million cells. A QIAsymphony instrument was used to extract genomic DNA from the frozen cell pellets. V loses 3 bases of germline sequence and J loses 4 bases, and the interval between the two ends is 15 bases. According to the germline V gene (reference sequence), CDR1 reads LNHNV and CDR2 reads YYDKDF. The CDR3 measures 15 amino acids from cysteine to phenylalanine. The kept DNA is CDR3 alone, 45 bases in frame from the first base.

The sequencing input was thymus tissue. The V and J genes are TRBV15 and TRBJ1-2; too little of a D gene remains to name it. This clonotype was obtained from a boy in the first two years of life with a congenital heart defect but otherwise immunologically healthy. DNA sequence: TGTGCCACCAGCAGGGGCAATCACCCGGGCTATGGCTACACCTTC. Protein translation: CATSRGNHPGYGYTF. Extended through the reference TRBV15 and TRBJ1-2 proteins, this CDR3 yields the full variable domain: DAMVIQNPRYQVTQFGKPVTLSCSQTLNHNVMYWYQQKSSQAPKLLFHYYDKDFNNEADTPDNFQSRRPNTSFCFLDIRSPGLGDTAMYLCATSRGNHPGYGYTFGSGTRLTVV.